This T cell receptor (beta chain) was observed in a study of blood T cells in healthy people across ages. This clonotype came up a few times. The germline V and J ends were trimmed by 4 bases and 7 bases, with 13 bases remaining between them. The CDR3 consists of 12 residues. Germline CDR1 SQVTM, CDR2 ANQGSEA. The use of a sample-barcoded 5' primer and a J-beta primer mix characterized a second PCR of roughly 7 to 11 cycles. TCRdb used MiXCR to reprocess the 5' RACE reads, holding one entry per CDR3 protein. The sample yields just under 550,000 distinct CDR3 sequences, less than 25% seen once. The data were also submitted as part of a second study, on T cells of mothers and their children. According to that study: Over 9 million TCR beta CDR3 reads were obtained from each mother, and about 3 million from each child.

This TCR was sampled from a boy aged 10-17 years in good health. The chain is built from TRBV29-1 and TRBJ1-2; D might be TRBD1 (5 bases). The specimen sequenced was blood. Written as DNA, the CDR3 is TGCAGCGTTGGGGAAGGGGTGGGTGGCTACACCTTC. This translates into CSVGEGVGGYTF.